The 27 T cell receptor beta chains reported below all come from one sample, sequenced in a study of tumor and adjacent non-tumor tissue in lung cancer. TCRbeta libraries were built with three rounds of nested PCR, modified from ARM-PCR. TCRdb redid the calling of the multiplex PCR reads with MiXCR, one entry per CDR3 protein. The table shows approximately 90,000 distinct CDR3 sequences, with about 67% occurring only once. No cell sorting was done before RNA was extracted from the tissue. The specimen sequenced was lung tumor tissue. These receptor sequences come from a man between 60 and 70 years old with non-small cell lung cancer.

The rearrangement joins TRBV11-1 to TRBJ2-1; D gene ambiguous. V gave up 2 bases and J gave up 2 bases, with 13 bases separating them. CDR3 length equals 16 residues. Germline CDR1 SGHAT, CDR2 FQDESV (reference sequence). CDR3 sequence: CASSLTRRTTYNEQFF. The DNA for the CDR3 is TGTGCCAGCAGCTTAACCCGTCGGACCACCTACAATGAGCAGTTCTTC.

Many counts were recorded for this clonotype. The chain combines TRBV7-3 with TRBJ2-1; D might be TRBD1 or TRBD2, each matching 5 bases. Looked up from germline, CDR1 is SGHTA and CDR2 is FQGTGA. The CDR3 is 14 amino acids. The V and J ends lost 2 bases and 5 bases respectively, with 10 bases between them. The CDR3 coding sequence is TGTGCCAGCAGCTTATTAACGGGGCACAATGAGCAGTTCTTC. It yields the protein CASSLLTGHNEQFF.

As concerns this clonotype: Relative to the germline gene, one junction end is altered; a read error may explain this. The rearrangement links TRBV11-1 to TRBJ2-1; D assignment may be TRBD1 or TRBD2 (6 bases each). Germline-derived CDR1 and CDR2 are SGHAT and FQDESV (reference sequence). CDR3 length: 14 amino acids. For the CDR3, the DNA is TGTGCCAACAGCCTTCAGGGGAGGTACAATGGGCAGTTATTT. Protein product: CANSLQGRYNGQLF.

This clonotype was found many times. The chain combines TRBV4-3 with TRBJ2-7; possible D gene TRBD2, 5 bases. There are 13 residues in the CDR3. Germline CDR1 LGHNA, CDR2 YSLEER. Trimming shortened V by 4 bases and J by 6 bases, and 13 bases separated the two germline ends. Here the CDR3 reads CASSLTSSSEQYF. CDR3 bases: TGCGCCAGCAGCCTTACTAGTTCCAGCGAGCAGTACTTC.

This clonotype was seen more than once but under ten times. A much larger clone is a single base away; this may be a read error. This rearrangement joins TRBV29-1 to TRBJ2-2, with unresolved D. This CDR3 contains 13 residues. Per the germline V gene, CDR1 is SQVTM and CDR2 is ANQGSEA. V was trimmed by 3 bases and J by 4 bases, leaving 9 bases between them. CDR3 amino acids: CSVDGVSTGELFF. The CDR3 coding sequence is TGCAGCGTTGATGGGGTCAGCACCGGGGAGCTGTTTTTT.

DNA of the CDR3: TGTGCCAGCAGTTGGGGGTCAAGAACCGGGGAGCTGTTTTTT. Amino acids: CASSWGSRTGELFF. The chain joins TRBV5-6 to TRBJ2-2, with D perhaps assigned TRBD1 or TRBD2 (5 bases each). The CDR3 runs 14 residues. Deletions cut 5 bases from V and 5 bases from J, with 13 bases between. CDR1 is SGHDT, CDR2 YYEEEE, per germline.

Remarks on this clonotype: At one boundary the junction diverges from the germline segment, which might be a read error. The chain links TRBV6-5 to TRBJ2-7; possible D gene TRBD2, 6 bases. Germline V gene lookup returns CDR1 MNHEY and CDR2 SVGAGI. CDR3 size: 13 residues. CDR3 protein: CASSTRQTGEHHF. The CDR3 DNA is TGTGCCAGCAGTACCCGACAGACGGGAGAGCATCATTTC.

Notes on this clonotype: Its ends do not fully match the called genes, so a read error is possible. For the CDR3, the DNA is TGTGCCAACAGTCCCAGTGACAGGGAGAGCACAGATACGCAGTATTTT. Its translation is CANSPSDRESTDTQYF. The chain carries TRBV12-3 or TRBV12-4 and TRBJ2-3, with TRBD1 matching over 7 bases. CDR3 size: 16 residues.

This clonotype has a single count. It may be a read error: a sequence one base away is much more abundant. The gene calls are TRBV20-1 and TRBJ1-3; 7 bases match TRBD1. The length of the CDR3 is 16 residues. The germline V gene has CDR1 DFQATT and CDR2 SNEGSKA (reference sequence). The V segment lost 0 bases and the J segment 4 bases; nucleotides outside the gene matches: 9. CDR3 DNA sequence: TGCAGTGCTAGAGATCACGGGACAGTGGTGGGAAACACCATATATTTT. Translation: CSARDHGTVVGNTIYF.

The chain combines TRBV11-1 with TRBJ2-3; either TRBD1 or TRBD2 may supply D (6 bases each). Trimming removed 4 bases from V and 12 bases from J, with 17 bases in between. CDR1 SGHAT and CDR2 FQDESV come from the germline V gene (reference sequence). The CDR3 consists of 13 residues. The CDR3 reads CASSSQDGGTQYF. CDR3 nucleotide sequence: TGTGCCAGCAGCTCCCAGGATGGGGGGACACAGTATTTT.

Concerning this clonotype: This may be a read error: a much more frequent sequence differs by one nucleotide. J is TRBJ2-5 and V is TRBV11-2; possible D gene TRBD2, 6 bases. Per the germline V gene, CDR1 is SGHAT and CDR2 is FQNNGV. Trimming shortened V by 6 bases and J by 5 bases, and 16 bases separated the two germline ends. The CDR3 spans 14 residues. Here the CDR3 DNA reads TGTGCCAGCAGTGCGGAACTAGCCAATGAGACCCAGTACTTC. This sequence encodes CASSAELANETQYF.

In the case of this clonotype: A read error may be the cause here, since a much bigger clone is one base away. The J gene is TRBJ2-5, the V gene TRBV5-1; no firm D call. The CDR3 sequence is 14 residues long. Germline V gives CDR1 SGHRS, CDR2 YFSETQ. CDR3 region: CASSPSSKQETHYF. In nucleotides, the CDR3 is TGCGCCAGCAGCCCTTCCAGTAAGCAAGAGACCCATTACTTC.

To note about this clonotype: Given a much more abundant clone one base away, this may be a read error. This chain uses TRBV20-1 with TRBJ1-5; 9 nucleotides align to TRBD1. The germline CDR1 and CDR2 sequences are DFQATT and SNEGSKA (reference sequence). V shed 5 bases and J 3 bases; nucleotides not matched to a gene: 8. The CDR3 length is 15 residues. The CDR3 DNA follows: TGCAGTGCTTCCTGGGGACAGGGTGACAATCAGCCCCAGCATTTT. Translated, it gives CSASWGQGDNQPQHF.

About this clonotype: A much larger clone differs from this one at a single base, so this may be a read error. The chain uses TRBV7-9 and TRBJ2-3; D unresolved. Germline loops: CDR1 SEHNR, CDR2 FQNEAQ (reference sequence). This CDR3 region has 12 residues. Between the trimmed V and J ends, which lost 5 bases and 2 bases, there was a span of 5 bases. The CDR3 coding sequence is TGTGCCAGCAGCATAAACACAGATACGCAGTATTTT. This gives the protein CASSINTDTQYF. The full variable domain, in which reference TRBV7-9 and TRBJ2-3 provide the parts outside the CDR3, is DTGVSQNPRHKITKRGQNVTFRCDPISEHNRLYWYRQTLGQGPEFLTYFQNEAQLEKSRLLSDRFSAERPKGSFSTLEIQRTEQGDSAMYLCASSINTDTQYFGPGTRLTVL.

On this clonotype: This sequence may be a read error, since a much larger clone differs from it by one base. The chain uses TRBV25-1 and TRBJ2-1; a possible D gene is TRBD1 (7 bases). In germline, CDR1 is MGHDK, CDR2 SYGVNS. CDR3 length equals 17 residues. Trimming cost V 5 bases and J 1 base, with 18 bases left between them. The CDR3 reads CASSPGGGHRSYNEQFF. In nucleotides, the CDR3 is TGTGCCAGCAGTCCTGGAGGGGGCCACAGATCCTACAATGAGCAGTTCTTC.

About this clonotype itself: A read error is possible here, since a much larger clone lies one base away. No conserved phenylalanine or tryptophan ends this CDR3, so it is likely a read error. The chain uses TRBV5-6 and TRBJ2-2; D possibly corresponds to TRBD1 (6 bases). The CDR3 is 15 residues long. CDR1 is SGHDT and CDR2 is YYEEEE in the germline V gene. CDR3 DNA sequence: TGTGCCAGCACCTTGGGGGCCTTGATAACCGGGGAGCTGTTTGTT. Protein sequence: CASTLGALITGELFV.

V gene TRBV20-1 combines with J gene TRBJ1-6; TRBD1 matches at 8 bases. The CDR3 is made up of 17 amino acids. Germline V gene data show CDR1 as DFQATT and CDR2 as SNEGSKA (reference sequence). Trimming took 0 bases from V and 5 from J; bases not matched to a gene: 9. The CDR3 DNA reads as TGCAGTGCTAGAGATAAGGGCAGGGGGCTGGATAATTCACCCCTCCACTTT. This translates into CSARDKGRGLDNSPLHF.

This clonotype was picked up many times. It may be a read error: a sequence one base away is much more abundant. The missing conserved phenylalanine or tryptophan at the end of this CDR3 makes a read error likely. V usage is TRBV29-1 and J usage is TRBJ2-1; 7 positions agree with TRBD1. Unmatched junction bases numbered 6, after V lost 6 bases and J lost 7 bases. Germline V lookup: CDR1 SQVTM, CDR2 ANQGSEA. This CDR3 has 12 amino acids. The CDR3 nucleotides read TGCAGCGTAGACAGGGTTTCGAATGAGCAGTTCCTC. Translated, it gives CSVDRVSNEQFL.

The V gene is TRBV28, the J gene TRBJ2-3, with a possible D match to TRBD2 (5 bases). Deletions cut 7 bases from V and 2 bases from J, with 16 bases between. This CDR3 has 15 amino acids. Germline V gives CDR1 MDHEN, CDR2 SYDVKM. The CDR3 loop reads CASKNSRRNTDTQYF. CDR3 nucleotides: TGTGCCAGCAAAAATAGCAGGAGGAACACAGATACGCAGTATTTT. Complete variable domain (other parts from reference TRBV28 and TRBJ2-3): DVKVTQSSRYLVKRTGEKVFLECVQDMDHENMFWYRQDPGLGLRLIYFSYDVKMKEKGDIPEGYSVSREKKERFSLILESASTNQTSMYLCASKNSRRNTDTQYFGPGTRLTVL.

The V gene is TRBV28, the J gene TRBJ1-1; unclear D gene. The V gene's germline CDR1 is MDHEN and CDR2 SYDVKM. Trimming cost V 6 bases and J 3 bases, with 11 bases left between them. The length of the CDR3 is 13 residues. CDR3 DNA sequence: TGTGCCAGCAGCTTCCTGAGGGACACTGAAGCTTTCTTT. Residues: CASSFLRDTEAFF.

The rearrangement joins TRBV20-1 to TRBJ2-7; a weak D match, TRBD2 (5 bases). The CDR3 totals 12 residues. V shed 2 bases and J shed 2 bases, with 7 bases lying between them. Looked up from germline, CDR1 is DFQATT and CDR2 is SNEGSKA (reference sequence). In DNA, the CDR3 is TGCAGTGCTAGACGCGGGCCCTACGAGCAGTACTTC. It specifies CSARRGPYEQYF.

About this clonotype: The conserved closing phenylalanine or tryptophan is absent in this CDR3, likely reflecting a read error. The chain has TRBV4-1 and TRBJ2-2, with 7 bases lining up with TRBD2. Germline CDR1 is MGHRA and CDR2 is YSYEKL. The CDR3 length is 16 residues. The CDR3 sequence: CANSQEERGGTGELFS. CDR3 DNA sequence: TGCGCCAACAGCCAAGAGGAGCGGGGTGGCACCGGGGAGCTGTTTTCT.

A note on this clonotype: Likely a read error: the CDR3 ends without its conserved phenylalanine or tryptophan. CDR3 nucleotides: TGTGCCAGCAGTTACTATCAGGGGGCGGATAATGAGCAGTTCTCC. It yields the protein CASSYYQGADNEQFS. The chain couples TRBV6-5 to TRBJ2-1; TRBD1 agrees at 8 bases. Germline V gene sequence: CDR1 MNHEY, CDR2 SVGAGI. Trimming at V came to 1 base and at J to 7 bases, leaving 6 bases not matched to a gene. The length of the CDR3 is 15 residues.

The genes are TRBV12-3 or TRBV12-4 and TRBJ1-3, with D hard to call. V was trimmed by 8 bases and J by 6 bases, leaving 11 bases between them. There are 12 residues in the CDR3. The CDR3 DNA reads TGTGCCAGCGCCGTACGTGTAAACACCATATATTTT. Its protein is CASAVRVNTIYF.

The chain combines TRBV6-1 with TRBJ1-4, with 8 bases matching TRBD1. CDR1 is MNHNS and CDR2 is SASEGT in the germline V gene. The V gene end was trimmed by 11 bases and the J gene end by 7 bases; junction bases not matched to a gene: 15. The CDR3 extends over 15 amino acids. The CDR3, as DNA: TGTGCCGACAGTCAAATCGGGACAGGCGCTGAAAAACTGTTTTTT. This encodes CADSQIGTGAEKLFF.

As for this clonotype: This could be a read error, since a much larger clone is one nucleotide away. J is TRBJ1-6 and V is TRBV20-1, with a weak D call TRBD1 (6 bases). Germline values: CDR1 DFQATT, CDR2 SNEGSKA (reference sequence). This CDR3 comprises 13 residues. V was trimmed by 7 bases and J by 5 bases, leaving 12 bases between them. The CDR3 nucleotides are TGCAGTGTATCCGGACAGAATAATTCACCCCTCCACTTT. Amino acid sequence: CSVSGQNNSPLHF.

The gene calls are TRBV7-2 and TRBJ1-5; no definite D call. Germline CDR1 reads SGHTA; CDR2 reads FQGNSA. This CDR3 comprises 12 residues. Trimming cost V 1 base and J 9 bases, with 7 bases left between them. This chain's CDR3 is CASSLDAGPQHF. The DNA of the CDR3 is TGTGCCAGCAGCTTAGATGCGGGGCCCCAGCATTTT.